The entry below gives a single T cell receptor (beta chain) sequence along with its context. There are a few counts of this clonotype. Its antigen is not yet known. Per-base quality was not reported, and no clone a single base away is much larger than it. These data are taken from a study of identical twins (dated by TCRdb to the mid-2010s). Background for the entire study: TCR alpha and beta repertoires from monozygotic twins, unrelated adults of various ages and cord blood were deep-sequenced to test whether fetal clonotypes persist. To rule out contamination, the twin experiments were replicated at different times with different library preparation protocols.

CDR1 and CDR2, looked up from the germline V gene, are KGHDR and SFDVKD. V lost 3 bases and J lost 0 bases; the stretch between them is 7 bases long. There are 14 amino acids in the CDR3, from cysteine to phenylalanine inclusive. Of the read, only the CDR3 DNA is kept; its 42 bases are in frame from base 1. The investigation overall reported the following: Because the same donors could not be followed over many years, the conclusions depended on cross-sectional statistical analysis. Abundant cord blood beta clonotypes carried fewer insertions; young adult naive repertoires showed a weaker similar trend, while memory repertoires showed none. The excess sharing between twins in beta out-of-frame sequences was weaker because fewer shared sequences reduced the signal-to-noise ratio. Compared with coincidental sharing between unrelated individuals, out-of-frame TCR alpha sequences shared between twins showed an excess of sequences with low generation probability. In monozygotic twins, out-of-frame TCR alpha sharing was systematically underestimated by recombination models, although the models agreed with sharing between unrelated individuals. Zero-insertion analyses could be partly confounded by invariant T cells such as MAIT and iNKT, although diverse VJ usage argued against such confounding for most clonotypes.

Library prep was done by 5' RACE. Sequencing was performed on an Illumina HiSeq 2000. Template switching introduced a universal primer binding site; the final cDNA contained a unique molecular identifier, enabling accurate counting of TCR cDNA molecules. First-strand cDNA for TCR alpha and beta chains was synthesized from specific primers in the conserved constant-segment region. To control for contamination, every cDNA library was double barcoded, receiving both a SMART-Mk sample barcode and Illumina barcodes. TruSeq adapter sequences and Illumina sample barcodes were added in two successive PCR steps. Sequencing of the TCR alpha and beta cDNA libraries was done on the Illumina HiSeq platform using custom primers. As for how the authors treated the data: Raw reads were processed with MiGEC to extract unique molecular identifiers, and MiXCR was used to determine CDR3 positions. Recombination models were inferred per individual with the repgenHMM and IGoR tools using an EM algorithm. Shared clonotype analysis was performed with the tcR package in R, normalizing sharing by the product of cloneset sizes. To study raw recombination free of thymic and clonal selection effects, out-of-frame nonproductive sequences were analyzed. TCRdb reworked the public reads: Q25 trimming with fastp, MiXCR clone assembly, productive beta chains retained. Duplicate CDR3 protein sequences are folded into a single record with the most common DNA and genes. For this entry, the V and J calls and clone size follow TCRdb and not the study's own pipeline. This sample gives some 900,000 distinct CDR3 sequences in total; 10% to 15% of them show up just once. 1.5% to 2% of the sample rests with the top ten.

Only healthy Caucasian donors were included. The twin cohort comprised three pairs of female monozygotic twins, all aged about 18 to 29 years. Peripheral blood mononuclear cells were the source from which RNA for the TCR libraries was isolated. The same data also went into a second study, on yellow fever vaccine responses in identical twins. The second study's paper adds: According to the authors, the vaccine-induced T cell response in identical twins seemed to be partly convergent and partly specific to each individual. In identical twins, the study followed T cell clones that responded to the vaccine with precision.

The chain is encoded by TRBV24-1 joined to TRBJ1-1, with the D gene call left open. Material: PBMCs. This receptor was obtained from a woman between 18 and 30 years old in good health. The CDR3: CATSDADLNTEAFF. Read as DNA, the sequence is TGTGCCACCAGTGATGCCGACTTGAACACTGAAGCTTTCTTT.